Shown below are 15 T cell receptor beta chains from a single sample sequenced in a study of blood T cell repertoires in COVID-19. Sequencing used immunoSEQ multiplex PCR; TCRdb keeps in-frame clones, though not all of them. The sample consists of over 140,000 clones, 77% of them appearing once. Sequencing was done on a sample of peripheral blood. These TCRs come from a woman between 45 and 65 years old with active or convalescent COVID-19.

The rearrangement joins TRBV4-3 to TRBJ2-2, with 10 bases fitting TRBD2. The ends lost 2 bases at V and 1 base at J; junction bases unmatched: 1. From germline, CDR1 is LGHNA and CDR2 YSLEER. CDR3 size: 16 residues. CDR3: CASSQRTSGNTGELFF. For the CDR3, the DNA is TGCGCCAGCAGCCAAAGGACTAGCGGGAACACCGGGGAGCTGTTTTTT.

This clone showed up just a few times. This chain uses TRBV28 with TRBJ1-4, with 9 bases identical to TRBD1. Germline assignment: CDR1 MDHEN and CDR2 SYDVKM. After removal of 5 bases from V and 10 bases from J, the junction contained 11 bases not matched to a gene. The CDR3 runs 15 residues. The DNA for the CDR3 is TGTGCCAGCAGTGCTCCGACAGGGGGAAAGGGAAAACTGTTTTTT. As protein: CASSAPTGGKGKLFF.

The rearrangement joins TRBV15 to TRBJ2-1; D is perhaps TRBD1 (6 bases). Trimming stripped 3 bases from V and 7 bases from J, with 19 bases between. Germline loops: CDR1 LNHNV, CDR2 YYDKDF (reference sequence). This CDR3 region has 16 residues. As DNA, the CDR3 is TGTGCCACCAGCAGGAGTTTGGGGAAGGGGGTAAATGAGCAGTTCTTC. Residues: CATSRSLGKGVNEQFF.

The chain carries TRBV19 and TRBJ1-2; 7 positions agree with TRBD1. Per germline, CDR1 LNHDA and CDR2 SQIVND (reference sequence). V lost 4 bases to trimming and J lost 9 bases; unmatched junction nucleotides: 17. CDR3 size: 16 residues. Here the CDR3 reads CASSKNPGQTMESYTF. The CDR3 DNA reads TGTGCCAGTAGTAAAAATCCGGGACAGACTATGGAGAGCTACACCTTC.

This rearrangement joins TRBV5-6 to TRBJ2-1; D is uncertain. Germline values: CDR1 SGHDT, CDR2 YYEEEE. The CDR3 spans 11 residues. The V end was cut by 1 base, the J end by 8 bases, with 4 bases between. The CDR3 nucleotides read TGTGCCAGCAGCTTGAGCGATGAGCAGTTCTTC. Protein product: CASSLSDEQFF.

The sample holds a few counts of this clone. The V and J genes are TRBV7-9 and TRBJ1-3; D is unresolved. Germline V gene data show CDR1 as SEHNR and CDR2 as FQNEAQ (reference sequence). Trimming cost V 3 bases and J 4 bases, with 10 bases left between them. The CDR3 runs to 14 residues. As DNA, the CDR3 is TGTGCCAGCAGCTTGGGCCACTCGGGAAACACCATATATTTT. Its protein product is CASSLGHSGNTIYF.

This clone came up once. The chain is built from TRBV28 and TRBJ1-2, with D maybe TRBD1 (6 bases). The CDR3 has 15 amino acids. Deletions cut 5 bases from V and 3 bases from J, with 16 bases between. The V gene's germline CDR1 is MDHEN and CDR2 SYDVKM. This CDR3 is CASSQNHRAHYGYTF. CDR3 sequence (DNA): TGTGCCAGCAGTCAAAATCACAGGGCACACTATGGCTACACCTTC.

V and J are TRBV15 and TRBJ2-7; 9 bases are a match to TRBD1. The CDR3 runs to 15 residues. Per germline, CDR1 LNHNV and CDR2 YYDKDF (reference sequence). The trim removed 4 bases at V and 3 bases at J, leaving 7 bases unmatched. The CDR3 is CATSIGPGQGYEQYF. CDR3 DNA sequence: TGTGCCACCAGCATCGGGCCGGGACAGGGCTACGAGCAGTACTTC.

This chain joins TRBV9 and TRBJ2-2; tentative D call: TRBD1 (5 bases). The V end lost 4 bases, the J end lost 4 bases, and 14 bases lay between the germline ends. This CDR3 has 15 residues. Germline lookup yields CDR1 SGDLS and CDR2 YYNGEE. The DNA for the CDR3 is TGTGCCAGCAGCCCCCGTCTGCAGGGCACCGGGGAGCTGTTTTTT. This sequence encodes CASSPRLQGTGELFF.

The V gene is TRBV11-3, the J gene TRBJ2-1, with D possibly being TRBD2 (5 bases). The V end was cut by 1 base, the J end by 2 bases, with 9 bases between. The CDR3 spans 15 residues. The germline V gene encodes CDR1 SGHNT and CDR2 YENEEA. CDR3 DNA sequence: TGTGCCAGCAGCTTAGGGGGAGTCACCTACAATGAGCAGTTCTTC. Translated, it gives CASSLGGVTYNEQFF.

The chain joins TRBV15 to TRBJ2-7, with D possibly TRBD2 on 6 matching bases. The CDR3 extends over 16 amino acids. V lost 1 base and J lost 2, with 15 bases in between. CDR1 is LNHNV and CDR2 is YYDKDF in the germline V gene (reference sequence). In DNA form, the CDR3 reads TGTGCCACCAGCAGAGCTCCTCGGCGGGGAACCTACGAGCAGTACTTC. Protein sequence: CATSRAPRRGTYEQYF.

The chain uses TRBV5-6 and TRBJ2-3, with 11 bases lining up with TRBD2. Losses at the gene ends were 1 base for V and 5 bases for J; bases not matched to a gene: 6. The CDR3 contains 16 residues. CDR1 and CDR2 (germline): SGHDT, YYEEEE. The DNA of the CDR3 is TGTGCCAGCAGCTTGACGGGACTAGCGGAGCAAGATACGCAGTATTTT. This sequence encodes CASSLTGLAEQDTQYF.

CDR3 sequence: CASTHGGQINQPQHF. For the CDR3, the DNA is TGTGCCAGTACTCATGGTGGACAGATCAATCAGCCCCAGCATTTT. The V and J genes are TRBV19 and TRBJ1-5; possible D gene TRBD1, 6 bases. The CDR3 length is 15 residues. Germline V gene data show CDR1 as LNHDA and CDR2 as SQIVND (reference sequence). V was cut by 7 bases and J by 3 bases, with 16 bases left in between. The whole variable domain, remainder taken from reference TRBV19 and TRBJ1-5, is DGGITQSPKYLFRKEGQNVTLSCEQNLNHDAMYWYRQDPGQGLRLIYYSQIVNDFQKGDIAEGYSVSREKKESFPLTVTSAQKNPTAFYLCASTHGGQINQPQHFGDGTRLSIL.

The gene calls are TRBV6-5 and TRBJ1-1; the D gene is possibly TRBD1 (5 bases). Germline assignment: CDR1 MNHEY and CDR2 SVGAGI. Between the trimmed V and J ends, which lost 7 bases and 6 bases, there was a span of 12 bases. The CDR3 spans 12 residues. The CDR3 loop reads CASTMTDSEAFF. The CDR3 nucleotides read TGTGCCAGCACCATGACAGACTCTGAAGCTTTCTTT.

The chain combines TRBV18 with TRBJ2-5, with 9 bases aligning to TRBD2. There are 15 residues in the CDR3. Germline values: CDR1 KGHSH, CDR2 LQKENI. V was pared by 3 bases and J by 0 bases, with 2 bases of the junction left unmatched. The CDR3 sequence is CASSPQRGDQETQYF. CDR3 coding DNA: TGTGCCAGCTCACCGCAGCGGGGGGACCAAGAGACCCAGTACTTC.